This T cell receptor beta chain is drawn from a study of OX40 agonist ivuxolimab in advanced cancers. Overall study context: Patients were infused with ivuxolimab every 2 weeks at 0.01 to 10 mg/kg. People who had prior anti-PD-1, anti-PD-L1 or anti-CTLA-4 therapy could take part, and around 40% had some.

Method: immunoSEQ multiplex PCR; TCRdb's copy keeps in-frame clones and lacks some. The table shows about 73,000 clones, with approximately 90% occurring only once. Germline-derived CDR1 and CDR2 are MNHNS and SASEGT. The CDR3 totals 15 residues. Between the trimmed V and J ends, which lost 1 base and 6 bases, there was a span of 10 bases. The sample here was CD4+ or CD8+ T cells sorted from blood, taken in a trial of the OX40 agonist ivuxolimab. The sequence derives from an adult with an advanced solid tumor such as melanoma, head and neck, liver or kidney cancer. The rearrangement joins TRBV6-1 to TRBJ1-6, with a tentative D call TRBD1 (5 bases). CDR3 region: CASSEDQGRNSPLHF. CDR3 sequence (DNA): TGTGCCAGCAGTGAAGATCAGGGTCGTAATTCACCCCTCCACTTT.